This T cell receptor (beta chain) came from a study of cytomegalovirus exposure and HLA in healthy donors. Comments on this clone: Its target is unknown.

Study-wide results and caveats: With further analysis later on, most CMV-associated TCR beta chains appeared HLA-restricted. A reported reduction in N-insertions relative to the 666-donor mean was seen in an Asian-associated ancestry cluster in a later analysis.

The germline CDR1 and CDR2 sequences are MDHEN and SYDVKM. After removal of 3 bases from V and 2 bases from J, the junction contained 5 bases not matched to a gene. This CDR3 is built from 15 residues. Researchers ran the PCR with 60 Vbeta and 13 Jbeta primers. Assay: immunoSEQ multiplex PCR; the TCRdb copy retains only in-frame clones and omits some. This sample yields some 180,000 clones, of which 77% are seen a single time; roughly 3.6% belongs to the top ten. This sequence joins TRBV28 and TRBJ2-7; TRBD2 matches 9 bases. Sample: PBMCs. The receptor was isolated from a woman in her sixties or seventies in good health and CMV-seropositive. The CDR3 DNA reads TGTGCCAGCAGTTTTAGCTCTAGCGGGACCTACGAGCAGTACTTC. This translates into CASSFSSSGTYEQYF. Based on the CDR3 plus reference TRBV28 and TRBJ2-7, the full variable domain is DVKVTQSSRYLVKRTGEKVFLECVQDMDHENMFWYRQDPGLGLRLIYFSYDVKMKEKGDIPEGYSVSREKKERFSLILESASTNQTSMYLCASSFSSSGTYEQYFGPGTRLTVT.